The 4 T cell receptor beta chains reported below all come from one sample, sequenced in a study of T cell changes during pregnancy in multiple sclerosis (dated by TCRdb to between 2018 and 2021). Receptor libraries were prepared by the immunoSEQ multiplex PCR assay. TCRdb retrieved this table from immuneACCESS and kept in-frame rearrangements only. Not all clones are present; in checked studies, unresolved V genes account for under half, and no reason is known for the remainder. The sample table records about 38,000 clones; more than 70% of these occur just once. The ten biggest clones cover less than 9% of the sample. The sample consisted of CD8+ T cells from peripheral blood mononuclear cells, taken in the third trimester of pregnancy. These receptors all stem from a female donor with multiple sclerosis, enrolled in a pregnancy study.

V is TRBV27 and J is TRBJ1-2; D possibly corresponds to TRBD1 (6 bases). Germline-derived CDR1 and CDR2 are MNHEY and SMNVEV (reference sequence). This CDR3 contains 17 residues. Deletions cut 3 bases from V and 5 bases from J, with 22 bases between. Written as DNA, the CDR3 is TGTGCCAGCAGTTTGCTCCCCACCCAACAGGGTGTATATGGCTACACCTTC. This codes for CASSLLPTQQGVYGYTF.

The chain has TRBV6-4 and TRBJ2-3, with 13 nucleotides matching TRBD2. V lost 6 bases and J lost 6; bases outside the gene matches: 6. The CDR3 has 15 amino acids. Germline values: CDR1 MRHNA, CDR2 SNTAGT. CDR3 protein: CASSPGLAGADTQYF. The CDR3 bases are TGTGCCAGCAGCCCCGGACTAGCGGGGGCGGATACGCAGTATTTT.

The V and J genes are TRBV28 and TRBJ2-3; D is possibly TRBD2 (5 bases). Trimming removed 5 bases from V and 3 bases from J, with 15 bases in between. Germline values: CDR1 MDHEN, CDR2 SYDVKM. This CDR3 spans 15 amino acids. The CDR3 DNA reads TGTGCCAGCAGTCAGTCGGGGTATACTACAGATACGCAGTATTTT. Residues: CASSQSGYTTDTQYF.

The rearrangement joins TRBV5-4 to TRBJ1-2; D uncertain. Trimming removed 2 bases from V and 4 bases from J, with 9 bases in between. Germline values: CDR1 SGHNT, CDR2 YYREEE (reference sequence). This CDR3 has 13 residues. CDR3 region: CASSFFPLYGYTF. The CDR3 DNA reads TGTGCCAGCAGCTTCTTTCCTCTCTATGGCTACACCTTC.